The following is a T cell receptor (beta chain) sequence with its context. This was the immunoSEQ v3 assay. Survey-level samples got around 2.1 million read pairs; deep-level samples got about 5-6 million. Sequenced by immunoSEQ multiplex PCR; TCRdb stores in-frame clones only, minus some. This sample has about 59,000 clones, with around 79% found just once. Time point: pre-treatment sample, taken before nivolumab and TIL therapy. The CDR3 is made up of 16 amino acids. Losses at the gene ends were 1 base for V and 5 bases for J; bases not matched to a gene: 7. The germline gives CDR1 LNHNV, CDR2 YYDKDF (reference sequence). This sample was taken from a study of TIL therapy for anti-PD-1-resistant metastatic lung cancer. Study-wide context: Tumors were harvested before any PD-1/PD-L1 blockade.

This rearrangement joins TRBV15 to TRBJ2-3; 9 bases are a match to TRBD2. The clonotype originates from a person aged 25-85 years with non-small cell lung cancer. This sample comprised blood, obtained at baseline. DNA of the CDR3: TGTGCCACCAGCAGAGGTGGCGGGAGGGCTGAAGATACGCAGTATTTT. Translation gives CATSRGGGRAEDTQYF.